These 22 T cell receptor beta chains were all obtained from the same sample, sequenced in a study of cytomegalovirus exposure and HLA in healthy donors. With 60 Vbeta and 13 Jbeta primers, the PCR was carried out. Data came from immunoSEQ multiplex PCR; TCRdb stores just in-frame clones and leaves some out. The sample table includes about 150,000 clones. The specimen was PBMCs. Receptors originate from a woman aged 50 to 65 in good health and CMV-seronegative.

The V and J genes are TRBV19 and TRBJ2-3; perhaps TRBD1 as D (6 bases). The CDR3 covers 15 residues. Trimming took 3 bases from V and 0 from J, leaving 10 bases between them. Germline loops: CDR1 LNHDA, CDR2 SQIVND (reference sequence). The CDR3 coding sequence is TGTGCCAGTAGTATCTGGACAGTAAGCACAGATACGCAGTATTTT. Translation gives CASSIWTVSTDTQYF.

CDR3: CASSFGTGDSTDTQYF. CDR3 bases: TGCGCCAGCAGCTTCGGCACAGGGGATAGCACAGATACGCAGTATTTT. This chain connects TRBV5-1 to TRBJ2-3, with 7 nucleotides matching TRBD1. This CDR3 has 16 amino acids. The V gene end was trimmed by 2 bases and the J gene end by 0 bases; junction bases not matched to a gene: 6. From germline, CDR1 is SGHRS and CDR2 YFSETQ.

This sequence joins TRBV4-3 and TRBJ2-1; D is possibly TRBD2 (5 bases). Germline V gene sequence: CDR1 LGHNA, CDR2 YSLEER. The length of the CDR3 is 17 residues. Trimming took 0 bases from V and 2 from J, leaving 14 bases between them. This CDR3 is CASSQEDSFLTYNEQFF. The CDR3 region has the DNA TGCGCCAGCAGCCAAGAGGACTCCTTCTTAACCTACAATGAGCAGTTCTTC.

The V gene is TRBV27, the J gene TRBJ2-5; TRBD2 might be the D (5 bases). V was cut by 6 bases and J by 4 bases, with 15 bases left in between. Germline V gene data show CDR1 as MNHEY and CDR2 as SMNVEV (reference sequence). CDR3 length: 14 residues. Written as DNA, the CDR3 is TGTGCCAGCAGCCGCAAGTTAGCGTCAGAGACCCAGTACTTC. Residues: CASSRKLASETQYF.

The chain uses TRBV30 and TRBJ1-2; possibly TRBD1 for D (5 bases). CDR1 and CDR2 from the germline V gene are GTSNPN and SVGIG (reference sequence). V was shortened by 4 bases and J by 6 bases, with 12 bases between the two germline ends. This CDR3 has 12 residues. The CDR3 spells CAWNQGHDGYTF. In nucleotides, the CDR3 is TGTGCCTGGAATCAAGGACATGATGGCTACACCTTC.

The chain recombines TRBV28 with TRBJ1-2, with 8 bases that match TRBD1. The V and J ends lost 2 bases and 4 bases, in that order; junction bases with no gene match: 3. CDR1 MDHEN and CDR2 SYDVKM come from the germline V gene. This CDR3 has 14 residues. CDR3 residues: CASSLLDRGYGYTF. DNA of the CDR3: TGTGCCAGCAGTTTACTTGACAGGGGCTATGGCTACACCTTC.

The rearrangement joins TRBV15 to TRBJ1-2; possibly TRBD1 for D (5 bases). From germline, CDR1 is LNHNV and CDR2 YYDKDF (reference sequence). This CDR3 contains 14 residues. V lost 8 bases, J lost 5 bases, and 18 bases lay in between. The CDR3 bases are TGTGCCACCTCATCGGTGGCGACAGCATATGGCTACACCTTC. Its translation is CATSSVATAYGYTF.

This CDR3 reads CASSTRGGAGTDTQYF. Here the CDR3 DNA reads TGCGCCAGCAGTACGAGGGGGGGCGCGGGCACAGATACGCAGTATTTT. V is TRBV5-1 and J is TRBJ2-3; tentatively, D is TRBD2 (7 bases). Deletions cut 5 bases from V and 1 base from J, with 17 bases between. CDR1 and CDR2 (germline): SGHRS, YFSETQ. This CDR3 region has 16 residues.

The chain carries TRBV7-2 and TRBJ2-1; 8 bases agree with TRBD1. There are 14 residues in the CDR3. Looked up from germline, CDR1 is SGHTA and CDR2 is FQGNSA. V was clipped by 3 bases and J by 8 bases; unmatched bases: 6. DNA of the CDR3: TGTGCCAGCAGCTTTCGGGACAGGCTCCATGAGCAGTTCTTC. It encodes CASSFRDRLHEQFF.

V and J are TRBV7-6 and TRBJ2-1; perhaps TRBD2 as D (5 bases). The V end was cut by 1 base, the J end by 9 bases, with 7 bases between. Germline V CDR1 and CDR2: SGHVS, FNYEAQ. This CDR3 contains 12 residues. CDR3 nucleotides: TGTGCCAGCAGCTTAGTTGAGGGTGAGCAGTTCTTC. Its protein is CASSLVEGEQFF.

The gene calls are TRBV5-4 and TRBJ1-1; 9 bases agree with TRBD1. The CDR3 is 15 amino acids. Germline CDR1 SGHNT, CDR2 YYREEE (reference sequence). After removal of 4 bases from V and 5 bases from J, the junction contained 9 bases not matched to a gene. The CDR3 nucleotides are TGTGCCAGCAGCAAAGATCCGGGACAGGGAACTGAAGCTTTCTTT. This encodes CASSKDPGQGTEAFF.

This chain joins TRBV15 and TRBJ1-2; D unresolved. The CDR3 has 14 residues. Per the germline V gene, CDR1 is LNHNV and CDR2 is YYDKDF (reference sequence). V lost 0 bases and J 0 bases, leaving 5 bases between the germline ends. CDR3 sequence (DNA): TGTGCCACCAGCAGAGATTATTCTAACTATGGCTACACCTTC. This encodes CATSRDYSNYGYTF.

The chain has TRBV2 and TRBJ2-5; 12 bases are a match to TRBD1. The J segment lost 4 bases and the V segment lost 8 bases, leaving 5 bases of the junction unmatched. The CDR3 is made up of 14 amino acids. Germline values: CDR1 SNHLY, CDR2 FYNNEI. CDR3 sequence reads: CASGWDRGRETQYF. The CDR3 coding sequence is TGTGCCAGCGGCTGGGACAGGGGGCGAGAGACCCAGTACTTC.

This sequence joins TRBV5-1 and TRBJ1-1, with 10 bases matching TRBD1. V trimming: 0 bases; J trimming: 1 base; junction bases outside the gene matches: 0. Germline V gene lookup returns CDR1 SGHRS and CDR2 YFSETQ. The CDR3 contains 15 residues. The DNA for the CDR3 is TGCGCCAGCAGCTTGGGGGACAGGGGGAACACTGAAGCTTTCTTT. Residues: CASSLGDRGNTEAFF.

V and J are TRBV7-9 and TRBJ2-7, with TRBD1 matching over 7 bases. Trimming took 5 bases from V and 1 from J; bases not matched to a gene: 5. The CDR3 has 14 amino acids. Germline V gene lookup returns CDR1 SEHNR and CDR2 FQNEAQ (reference sequence). CDR3 region: CASSPRDRSYEQYF. As DNA, the CDR3 is TGTGCCAGCAGCCCCCGGGACAGATCCTACGAGCAGTACTTC.

V gene TRBV4-2 combines with J gene TRBJ2-1; D is possibly TRBD2 (7 bases). Germline V gives CDR1 LGHNA, CDR2 YNFKEQ. This CDR3 comprises 16 residues. Deletions cut 3 bases from V and 10 bases from J, with 22 bases between. CDR3: CASSQPQGSTGGEQFF. Here the CDR3 DNA reads TGTGCCAGCAGCCAGCCCCAGGGGTCCACCGGGGGGGAGCAGTTCTTC.

This chain connects TRBV28 to TRBJ2-7; TRBD2 matches 8 bases. Losses at the gene ends were 5 bases for V and 0 bases for J; bases not matched to a gene: 3. Germline loops: CDR1 MDHEN, CDR2 SYDVKM. This CDR3 comprises 14 residues. The CDR3 sequence is CASSPGTSSYEQYF. The DNA of the CDR3 is TGTGCCAGCAGTCCCGGGACTAGCTCCTACGAGCAGTACTTC.

This chain uses TRBV11-2 with TRBJ2-7; 7 nucleotides align to TRBD1. V lost 3 bases, J lost 7 bases, and 6 bases stayed unmatched. Per the germline V gene, CDR1 is SGHAT and CDR2 is FQNNGV. The CDR3 consists of 13 residues. The CDR3 nucleotides are TGTGCCAGCAGCTTCCGGGACAGAGAAGAGCAGTACTTC. Amino acid sequence: CASSFRDREEQYF.

The chain combines TRBV30 with TRBJ2-5; the D gene is possibly TRBD1 (5 bases). The CDR3 has 14 residues. V was cut by 0 bases and J by 5 bases, with 13 bases left in between. CDR1 is GTSNPN, CDR2 SVGIG, per germline (reference sequence). The CDR3 nucleotides read TGTGCCTGGAGTGTAGTCTGGGGCACGGAGACCCAGTACTTC. Translating it yields CAWSVVWGTETQYF.

The chain employs TRBV7-6 and TRBJ2-7; 9 positions agree with TRBD1. This CDR3 has 17 residues. The J segment lost 3 bases and the V segment lost 0 bases, leaving 9 bases of the junction unmatched. Germline values: CDR1 SGHVS, CDR2 FNYEAQ. CDR3 in DNA: TGTGCCAGCAGCTTAGCGGCGGGGGACAGGGCCCTCTACGAGCAGTACTTC. Amino acids: CASSLAAGDRALYEQYF.

V is TRBV27 and J is TRBJ2-7; 7 bases line up with TRBD1. V lost 4 bases, J lost 2 bases, and 8 bases stayed unmatched. CDR1 is MNHEY and CDR2 is SMNVEV in the germline V gene (reference sequence). The CDR3 has 15 residues. CDR3 in amino acids: CASSWGQLPTYEQYF. CDR3 sequence (DNA): TGTGCCAGCAGTTGGGGACAGCTCCCTACCTACGAGCAGTACTTC.

This chain connects TRBV7-9 to TRBJ1-5; no firm D call. Trimming cost V 2 bases and J 4 bases, with 3 bases left between them. The CDR3 loop spans 12 amino acids. CDR1 and CDR2 (germline): SEHNR, FQNEAQ (reference sequence). The CDR3 DNA is TGTGCCAGCAGCTTACAGAATCAGCCCCAGCATTTT. Translating gives CASSLQNQPQHF.